The T cell receptor (beta chain) described here comes from a study of blood T cells in healthy people across ages. With respect to this clonotype: Its antigen is unidentified.

The second PCR ran about 6 to 12 cycles with a sample-barcoded 5' primer and J-beta primers. TCRdb itself ran the 5' RACE reads through MiXCR, one entry per CDR3 protein. The data show 800,000 to 950,000 distinct CDR3 sequences, under 35% seen once. The germline V gene encodes CDR1 MGHRA and CDR2 YSYEKL. Germline trimming cut 3 bases from V and 8 bases from J; bases unmatched to any gene: 10. CDR3 size: 16 residues. Study-level points and caveats: Higher diversity, along with more naive CD4+ cells, distinguished long-lived donors from aged donors. Per-million-T-cell TCR beta diversity fell roughly linearly with age.

The data also belong to a second study, concerning T cells of mothers and their children. That paper adds: Healthy Caucasian mothers, a few in number, and their six children were the donors. Mothers gave over 8 million TCR beta CDR3 reads each, and children several million each.

The chain joins TRBV4-1 to TRBJ1-4; 9 bases match TRBD1. Sequencing was done on a sample of blood. The sequence came from a woman aged 40 to 49 in good health. CDR3 sequence (DNA): TGCGCCAGCAGCCAGAACCCCCCGGGACAGGGCGAAAAACTGTTTTTT. It yields the protein CASSQNPPGQGEKLFF.